The 3 T cell receptor beta chains in this list originate from one sample, sequenced in a study of blood T cell repertoires in COVID-19. Produced via immunoSEQ multiplex PCR; TCRdb's table is partial and in-frame only. The sample lists about 240,000 clones, 86% occurring once. Sequencing was performed on peripheral blood. The receptors derive from a man in his sixties with acute or convalescent COVID-19.

A single count supports this clone. This rearrangement joins TRBV19 to TRBJ1-1; a possible D gene is TRBD1 (6 bases). The CDR3 totals 16 residues. Trimming stripped 6 bases from V and 1 base from J, with 18 bases between. Germline V lookup: CDR1 LNHDA, CDR2 SQIVND (reference sequence). The DNA for the CDR3 is TGTGCCAGTAGCCACTACAGGGAAGATCGGAACACTGAAGCTTTCTTT. This gives the protein CASSHYREDRNTEAFF.

This clone was counted between two and nine times. The V gene is TRBV3-1 (or the pseudogene TRBV3-2), the J gene TRBJ2-7; a weak D match, TRBD2 (6 bases). V lost 0 bases and J 2 bases, leaving 11 bases between the germline ends. The germline V gene encodes CDR1 LGHDT and CDR2 YNNKEL (reference sequence). This CDR3 spans 15 amino acids. CDR3 region: CASSQDLRGTYEQYF. CDR3 sequence (DNA): TGTGCCAGCAGCCAAGATTTGCGGGGAACCTACGAGCAGTACTTC.

The gene calls are TRBV9 and TRBJ1-5; D ambiguous. The germline V gene has CDR1 SGDLS and CDR2 YYNGEE. V lost 4 bases, J lost 6 bases, and 20 bases lay in between. The CDR3 has 16 amino acids. This chain's CDR3 is CASSPSGGGPSQPQHF. For the CDR3, the DNA is TGTGCCAGCAGCCCGAGCGGAGGAGGGCCCAGTCAGCCCCAGCATTTT.